Listed here are 27 T cell receptor beta chains from one sample, sequenced in a study of T cells in Graves' hyperthyroidism and ophthalmopathy. Authors of the study amplified TCR beta CDR3 regions from RNA transcripts. A set of HTBI primers served as the primers for a first-round RT-PCR of the TCR CDR3. TCRdb re-derived calls from the multiplex PCR reads in MiXCR, one entry per CDR3 protein. The sample comprises 300,000 to 450,000 distinct CDR3 sequences, over 11% of which are singletons, and approximately 11% rests with the top ten. The specimen sequenced was blood. Receptors were obtained from a woman aged 60-75 years with Graves' hyperthyroidism.

The genes are TRBV27 and TRBJ2-7; 10 nucleotides match TRBD1. CDR3 length: 14 amino acids. Germline V gene sequence: CDR1 MNHEY, CDR2 SMNVEV (reference sequence). The junction had 7 bases not matched to a gene; V was cut back by 6 bases and J by 5 bases. CDR3 DNA sequence: TGTGCCAGCAGATTGACAGGGGGCCCCCACGAGCAGTACTTC. Its translation: CASRLTGGPHEQYF.

The chain carries TRBV4-1 and TRBJ1-2; D ambiguous. The germline gives CDR1 MGHRA, CDR2 YSYEKL. V dropped 0 bases and J dropped 7 bases, with 15 bases sitting between them. CDR3 length equals 15 residues. The CDR3 DNA sequence: TGCGCCAGCAGCCAAGATGGGGTGCAGACCTCTGGCTACACCTTC. Amino acid sequence: CASSQDGVQTSGYTF.

As concerns this clonotype: This may be a read error: a much more frequent sequence differs by one nucleotide. Likely a read error: the CDR3 ends without its conserved phenylalanine or tryptophan. The J gene is TRBJ2-1, the V gene TRBV11-2; D may be TRBD2 (5 bases). CDR1 and CDR2 (germline): SGHAT, FQNNGV. V was pared by 6 bases and J by 0 bases, with 12 bases between. This CDR3 spans 15 amino acids. CDR3 nucleotides: TGTGCCAGCAGTTGGACTTCTAACTCCTACAATGAGCAGTTCCTC. This sequence encodes CASSWTSNSYNEQFL.

The chain recombines TRBV12-3 or TRBV12-4 with TRBJ1-3, with 8 positions matching TRBD1. This CDR3 spans 14 amino acids. The junction had 5 bases not matched to a gene; V was cut back by 6 bases and J by 4 bases. Written as DNA, the CDR3 is TGTGCCAGCAGCCTACAGGGGGACGGAAACACCATATATTTT. The encoded protein is CASSLQGDGNTIYF.

This clonotype was seen a few times. This chain joins TRBV30 and TRBJ1-1; D ambiguous. Trimming stripped 8 bases from V and 1 base from J, with 8 bases between. Germline V lookup: CDR1 GTSNPN, CDR2 SVGIG (reference sequence). The CDR3 loop spans 11 amino acids. The CDR3 protein is CALSKNTEAFF. CDR3 DNA: TGTGCCCTCAGTAAGAACACTGAAGCTTTCTTT. The full variable domain, rest sourced from reference TRBV30 and TRBJ1-1, is SQTIHQWPATLVQPVGSPLSLECTVEGTSNPNLYWYRQAAGRGLQLLFYSVGIGQISSEVPQNLSASRPQDRQFILSSKKLLLSDSGFYLCALSKNTEAFFGQGTRLTVV.

There are many counts of this clonotype. The V call is TRBV12-3 or TRBV12-4, the J call TRBJ2-7; 7 bases line up with TRBD2. V dropped 5 bases and J dropped 0; count of bases not matched to a gene: 4. This CDR3 spans 14 amino acids. The CDR3 coding sequence is TGTGCCAGCAGTATGGGACTAAGCTCCTACGAGCAGTACTTC. Encoded protein: CASSMGLSSYEQYF.

In its sample, this clonotype was seen a few times. The J gene is TRBJ2-5, the V gene TRBV5-4; TRBD2 is a possible D gene (6 bases). Looked up from germline, CDR1 is SGHNT and CDR2 is YYREEE (reference sequence). V was trimmed by 4 bases and J by 5 bases, leaving 15 bases between them. The CDR3 contains 14 residues. In DNA form, the CDR3 reads TGTGCCAGCAGCGGGCGGGACGGCTCGGAGACCCAGTACTTC. This translates into CASSGRDGSETQYF.

This clonotype was counted at least ten times. J is TRBJ2-1 and V is TRBV6-5; D unclear. Between the trimmed V and J ends, which lost 2 bases and 5 bases, there was a span of 4 bases. The germline CDR1 and CDR2 sequences are MNHEY and SVGAGI. This CDR3 is 12 amino acids long. CDR3 bases: TGTGCCAGCAGTTACCTTAACAATGAGCAGTTCTTC. Protein product: CASSYLNNEQFF.

The chain joins TRBV27 to TRBJ1-2; 8 bases fit TRBD1. With 8 bases clipped from V and 3 bases from J, the junction kept 8 bases outside the gene matches. The CDR3 loop spans 14 amino acids. Germline V gene data show CDR1 as MNHEY and CDR2 as SMNVEV (reference sequence). DNA of the CDR3: TGTGCCAGCGCCCCAGGGGGCGCATACTATGGCTACACCTTC. The encoded protein is CASAPGGAYYGYTF.

The V call is TRBV9, the J call TRBJ2-1; TRBD2 matches 7 bases. V dropped 0 bases and J dropped 8; count of bases not matched to a gene: 8. In germline, CDR1 is SGDLS, CDR2 YYNGEE. The length of the CDR3 is 15 residues. The CDR3 protein is CASSVGREREDEQFF. The CDR3 DNA is TGTGCCAGCAGCGTAGGGCGGGAGCGTGAGGATGAGCAGTTCTTC. The whole variable domain, remainder taken from reference TRBV9 and TRBJ2-1, is DSGVTQTPKHLITATGQRVTLRCSPRSGDLSVYWYQQSLDQGLQFLIQYYNGEERAKGNILERFSAQQFPDLHSELNLSSLELGDSALYFCASSVGREREDEQFFGPGTRLTVL.

This clonotype showed up many times. This chain connects TRBV20-1 to TRBJ1-4, with a weak D call TRBD1 (6 bases). Trimming removed 1 base from V and 8 bases from J, with 11 bases in between. This CDR3 spans 13 amino acids. The germline V gene has CDR1 DFQATT and CDR2 SNEGSKA (reference sequence). The CDR3 sequence: CSARGTADEKLFF. CDR3 in DNA: TGCAGTGCTAGAGGGACAGCGGACGAAAAACTGTTTTTT.

This clonotype came up a few times. This may arise from a read error, as a much more abundant clone is one base away. CDR3 nucleotides: TGTGCCAGCAGTTTTCCCCAAGGGCGGCAGGGCCAAAATGAGCAGTTCTTC. It encodes CASSFPQGRQGQNEQFF. The chain couples TRBV12-3 or TRBV12-4 to TRBJ2-1, with a possible D match to TRBD1 (5 bases). This CDR3 has 17 amino acids. V was pared by 3 bases and J by 7 bases, with 22 bases between.

This clonotype was recorded at least ten times. V is TRBV12-3 or TRBV12-4 and J is TRBJ2-2, with a tentative D call TRBD1 (6 bases). This CDR3 region has 14 residues. V dropped 5 bases and J dropped 3 bases, with 10 bases sitting between them. The CDR3 DNA reads as TGTGCCAGCAGTCCCAACAGGGACACCGGGGAGCTGTTTTTT. Its translation is CASSPNRDTGELFF.

In this sample, this clonotype turned up many times. The chain employs TRBV5-1 and TRBJ1-1; D remains unclear. Germline V lookup: CDR1 SGHRS, CDR2 YFSETQ. The CDR3 runs 13 residues. V lost 4 bases to trimming and J lost 1 base, with 8 bases between them. CDR3 sequence reads: CASSPPSNTEAFF. In nucleotides, the CDR3 is TGCGCCAGCAGCCCACCTTCGAACACTGAAGCTTTCTTT.

This clonotype showed up many times. The rearrangement links TRBV6-1 to TRBJ2-7; TRBD1 is a possible D gene (6 bases). This CDR3 region has 13 residues. Germline V lookup: CDR1 MNHNS, CDR2 SASEGT. The V and J ends lost 6 bases and 0 bases respectively, with 9 bases between them. The CDR3, as DNA: TGTGCCAGCAGCAGGGGCAGCTCCTACGAGCAGTACTTC. It codes for CASSRGSSYEQYF.

This clonotype came up a few times. This chain links TRBV10-3 with TRBJ2-5; maybe TRBD1 (5 bases). Trimming stripped 0 bases from V and 9 bases from J, with 14 bases between. CDR1 and CDR2 (germline): ENHRY, SYGVKD. The CDR3 length is 14 residues. CDR3 DNA: TGTGCCATCAGTGAGTCAAGGGGCCAAGATCCCCAGTACTTC. This sequence encodes CAISESRGQDPQYF.

The chain's CDR3 is CASSLTGLAGGSEQFF. The CDR3 DNA is TGTGCCAGCAGCCTCACGGGACTAGCGGGAGGGTCCGAGCAGTTCTTC. The rearrangement uses TRBV3-1 and TRBJ2-1, with 16 bases fitting TRBD2. Germline values: CDR1 LGHDT, CDR2 YNNKEL (reference sequence). The CDR3 totals 16 residues. Germline trimming cut 4 bases from V and 10 bases from J; bases unmatched to any gene: 7.

The sample holds many counts of this clonotype. CDR3 amino acids: CAHLDLPGLPSFNYGYTF. CDR3 coding DNA: TGCGCCCACCTAGACCTTCCAGGACTTCCCTCGTTTAACTATGGCTACACCTTC. This chain connects TRBV10-1 to TRBJ1-2, with D hard to call. The V end lost 11 bases, the J end lost 1 base, and 29 bases lay between the germline ends. The CDR3 is made up of 18 amino acids. Germline V gives CDR1 WNHNN, CDR2 SYGVQD (reference sequence).

This chain's CDR3 is CASSYLRGDHEQFF. CDR3 coding DNA: TGTGCCAGCAGTTACCTAAGGGGGGATCATGAGCAGTTCTTC. The rearrangement joins TRBV6-2 or TRBV6-3 to TRBJ2-1; D may correspond to TRBD1 or TRBD2 (6 bases each). Per the germline V gene, CDR1 is MNHEY and CDR2 is SVGEGT. The CDR3 consists of 14 residues. Trimming shortened V by 2 bases and J by 8 bases, and 13 bases separated the two germline ends.

This clonotype came up many times. This sequence joins TRBV6-1 and TRBJ2-7; 7 nucleotides match TRBD2. The germline V gene encodes CDR1 MNHNS and CDR2 SASEGT. After removal of 6 bases from V and 3 bases from J, the junction contained 8 bases not matched to a gene. The CDR3 loop spans 14 amino acids. The CDR3 DNA reads as TGTGCCAGCAGCAGCGGGGAAGGCTTCTACGAGCAGTACTTC. This sequence encodes CASSSGEGFYEQYF.

This clonotype has a handful of counts. The V call is TRBV18, the J call TRBJ2-1; 8 bases agree with TRBD2. This CDR3 has 16 residues. Unmatched junction bases numbered 7, after V lost 2 bases and J lost 4 bases. CDR1 and CDR2 from the germline V gene are KGHSH and LQKENI. The CDR3 coding sequence is TGTGCCAGCTCACCATACGGGGGGGGAAATTACAATGAGCAGTTCTTC. It encodes CASSPYGGGNYNEQFF. Based on the CDR3 plus reference TRBV18 and TRBJ2-1, the full variable domain is NAGVMQNPRHLVRRRGQEARLRCSPMKGHSHVYWYRQLPEEGLKFMVYLQKENIIDESGMPKERFSAEFPKEGPSILRIQQVVRGDSAAYFCASSPYGGGNYNEQFFGPGTRLTVL.

The table lists this clonotype with many counts. CDR3 in DNA: TGCGCCAGCAGCTTGGGAGGGACTAGCGGTCACAATGAGCAGTTCTTC. It encodes CASSLGGTSGHNEQFF. V gene TRBV5-1 combines with J gene TRBJ2-1; 11 bases are a match to TRBD2. Unmatched junction bases numbered 4, after V lost 0 bases and J lost 5 bases. The CDR3 is 16 residues long. Germline lookup yields CDR1 SGHRS and CDR2 YFSETQ.

The gene calls are TRBV19 and TRBJ2-7, with 10 bases aligning to TRBD2. This CDR3 is 15 amino acids long. Germline CDR1 reads LNHDA; CDR2 reads SQIVND (reference sequence). The junction had 9 bases not matched to a gene; V was cut back by 5 bases and J by 5 bases. The CDR3 sequence is CASSVTGTSAHEQYF. In nucleotides, the CDR3 is TGTGCCAGTAGTGTAACCGGGACTAGCGCCCACGAGCAGTACTTC.

In its sample, this clonotype was seen many times. This chain links TRBV20-1 with TRBJ2-7; perhaps TRBD2 as D (6 bases). V shed 5 bases and J shed 5 bases, with 13 bases lying between them. Per germline, CDR1 DFQATT and CDR2 SNEGSKA (reference sequence). CDR3 length: 12 amino acids. The CDR3 region has the DNA TGCAGTGCTGGAGGGGACCCCCACGAGCAGTACTTC. The encoded protein is CSAGGDPHEQYF.

The genes are TRBV7-2 and TRBJ2-1, with D perhaps matching TRBD2 (5 bases). V shed 5 bases and J shed 4 bases, with 15 bases lying between them. The CDR3 is made up of 15 amino acids. CDR1 is SGHTA and CDR2 is FQGNSA in the germline V gene. The CDR3 DNA sequence: TGTGCCAGCAGCGGGGAGAACCGGCCATACAATGAGCAGTTCTTC. Translating it yields CASSGENRPYNEQFF.

The sample holds many counts of this clonotype. V and J are TRBV7-9 and TRBJ1-1, with D unclear. The CDR3 length is 16 residues. Trimming removed 2 bases at V and 3 bases at J, with 16 bases between. CDR1 SEHNR and CDR2 FQNEAQ come from the germline V gene (reference sequence). DNA for the CDR3: TGTGCCAGCAGCTTACAGGTTCCGATCGGGGACACTGAAGCTTTCTTT. It specifies CASSLQVPIGDTEAFF.

This clonotype was recorded many times. The CDR3 here is CASSAGTGNYEQYF. DNA for the CDR3: TGTGCCAGCAGCGCCGGGACAGGGAACTACGAGCAGTACTTC. The rearrangement joins TRBV27 to TRBJ2-7; 9 bases align to TRBD1. V lost 6 bases, J lost 3 bases, and 6 bases stayed unmatched. Germline lookup yields CDR1 MNHEY and CDR2 SMNVEV (reference sequence). CDR3 size: 14 residues.